The TCR beta chain under discussion was sequenced for a study of cytomegalovirus exposure and HLA in healthy donors. Points from the study as a whole: Investigators reported under 200 TCR beta chains as tied to cytomegalovirus.

Germline V gives CDR1 LGHNA, CDR2 YSLEER. CDR3 length: 14 amino acids. The ends were cut back, 1 base at V and 4 bases at J, with 10 bases in the middle. Sequencing used immunoSEQ multiplex PCR; TCRdb keeps in-frame clones, though not all of them. Found here are approximately 220,000 clones, approximately 87% of them singletons; the top ten hold approximately 2.5%. Comment on this clone: What it recognizes is unknown.

The sequencing input was PBMCs. The sequence came from a man aged 18 to 29 in good health and CMV-seronegative. V is TRBV4-3 and J is TRBJ1-1; D unresolved. CDR3 sequence reads: CASSQVRGSTEAFF. CDR3 bases: TGCGCCAGCAGCCAAGTCCGAGGGAGCACTGAAGCTTTCTTT.